Sequencing of this TCR beta chain was carried out in a study of post-analysis software for immune sequencing data. About the study: Included courses were relapsing-remitting and secondary progressive multiple sclerosis; progressive-relapsing multiple sclerosis was also included.

cDNA libraries for TCR beta contained unique molecular identifiers. In TCRdb, the PCR reads were re-called with MiXCR into one record per CDR3 protein. The repertoire holds about 820,000 distinct CDR3 sequences, with roughly 50% as singletons. The CDR3 runs to 14 residues. The V gene end was trimmed by 6 bases and the J gene end by 5 bases; junction bases not matched to a gene: 7. CDR1 and CDR2 from the germline V gene are DFQATT and SNEGSKA (reference sequence). Regarding the study as a whole: Patients had higher frequencies than controls of about five TRBV segments, including TRBV5-6, TRBV5-1 and TRBV20-1. The normalized Chao1 diversity of multiple sclerosis patients was significantly lower than that of controls. Strong co-clustering by F measure was evident for samples that had been prepared in the same batch.

This clonotype was detected once. Its antigen is unknown. This chain links TRBV20-1 with TRBJ2-4, with 10 bases fitting TRBD1. Sequencing was performed on blood. The source of this sequence is a girl aged 10 to 17 with multiple sclerosis. In DNA, the CDR3 is TGCAGTGCCGCAGGGGACAGGGGAGAAAACATTCAGTACTTC. It specifies CSAAGDRGENIQYF.